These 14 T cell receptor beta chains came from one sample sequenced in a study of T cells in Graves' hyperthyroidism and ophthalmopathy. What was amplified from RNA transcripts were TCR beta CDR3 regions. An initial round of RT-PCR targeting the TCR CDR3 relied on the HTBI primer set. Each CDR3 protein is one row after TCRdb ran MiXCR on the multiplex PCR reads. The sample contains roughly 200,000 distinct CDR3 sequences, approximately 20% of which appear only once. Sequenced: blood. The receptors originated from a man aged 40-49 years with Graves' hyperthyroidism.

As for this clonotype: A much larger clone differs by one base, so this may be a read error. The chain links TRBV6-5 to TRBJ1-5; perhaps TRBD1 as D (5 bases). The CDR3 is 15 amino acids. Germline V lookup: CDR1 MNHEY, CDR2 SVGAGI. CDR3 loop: CAGSYRPQGNQPQHF. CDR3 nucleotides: TGTGCCGGCAGTTACAGGCCCCAAGGCAATCAGCCCCAGCATTTT.

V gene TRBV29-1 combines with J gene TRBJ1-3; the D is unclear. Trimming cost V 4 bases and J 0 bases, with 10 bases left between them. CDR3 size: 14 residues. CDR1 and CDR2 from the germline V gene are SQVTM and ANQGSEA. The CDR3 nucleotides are TGCAGCGTTGGAGGCGGGTACTCTGGAAACACCATATATTTT. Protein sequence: CSVGGGYSGNTIYF. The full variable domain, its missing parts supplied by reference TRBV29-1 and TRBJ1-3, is SAVISQKPSRDICQRGTSLTIQCQVDSQVTMMFWYRQQPGQSLTLIATANQGSEATYESGFVIDKFPISRPNLTFSTLTVSNMSPEDSSIYLCSVGGGYSGNTIYFGEGSWLTVV.

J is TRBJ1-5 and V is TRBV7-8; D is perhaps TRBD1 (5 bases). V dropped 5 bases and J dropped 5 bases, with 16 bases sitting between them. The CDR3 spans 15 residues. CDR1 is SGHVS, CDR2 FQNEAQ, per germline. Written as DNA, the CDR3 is TGTGCCAGCAGCGCGGGACGGGTATTGGATCAGCCCCAGCATTTT. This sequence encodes CASSAGRVLDQPQHF.

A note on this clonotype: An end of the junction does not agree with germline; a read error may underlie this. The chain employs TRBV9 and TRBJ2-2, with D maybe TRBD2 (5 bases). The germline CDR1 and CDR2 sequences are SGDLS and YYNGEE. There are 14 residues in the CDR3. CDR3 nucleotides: TGTGCCAGCAGCGTCTCACGCGGATCCGGGGAGCTGTCTTTT. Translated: CASSVSRGSGELSF.

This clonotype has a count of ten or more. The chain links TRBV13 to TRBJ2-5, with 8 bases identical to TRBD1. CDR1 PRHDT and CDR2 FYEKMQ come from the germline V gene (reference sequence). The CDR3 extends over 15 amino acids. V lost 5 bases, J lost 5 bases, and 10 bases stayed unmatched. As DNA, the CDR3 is TGTGCCAGCAGCCCCCGCAGGGGGCTCTTGGAGACCCAGTACTTC. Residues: CASSPRRGLLETQYF.

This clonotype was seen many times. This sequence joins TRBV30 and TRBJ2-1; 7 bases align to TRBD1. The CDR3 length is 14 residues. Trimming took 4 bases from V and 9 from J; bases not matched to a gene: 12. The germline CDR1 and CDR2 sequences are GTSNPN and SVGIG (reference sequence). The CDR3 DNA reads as TGTGCCTGGACCCGCTCATACAGGGGTTCTGAGCAGTTCTTC. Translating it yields CAWTRSYRGSEQFF. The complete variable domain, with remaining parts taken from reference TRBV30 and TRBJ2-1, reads SQTIHQWPATLVQPVGSPLSLECTVEGTSNPNLYWYRQAAGRGLQLLFYSVGIGQISSEVPQNLSASRPQDRQFILSSKKLLLSDSGFYLCAWTRSYRGSEQFFGPGTRLTVL.

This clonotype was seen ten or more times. CDR3 loop: CSVKIPGQGAGEQYF. The CDR3 DNA is TGCAGCGTCAAGATCCCGGGACAGGGGGCAGGGGAGCAGTACTTC. This chain uses TRBV29-1 with TRBJ2-7; 12 nucleotides agree with TRBD1. With 6 bases clipped from V and 7 bases from J, the junction kept 13 bases outside the gene matches. CDR1 is SQVTM, CDR2 ANQGSEA, per germline. The CDR3 extends over 15 amino acids.

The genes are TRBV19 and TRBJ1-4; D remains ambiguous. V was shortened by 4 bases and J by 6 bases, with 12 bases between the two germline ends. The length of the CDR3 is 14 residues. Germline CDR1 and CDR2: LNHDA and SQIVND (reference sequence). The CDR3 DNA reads TGTGCCAGTAGTAATCCAGGATTGGATGAAAAACTGTTTTTT. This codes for CASSNPGLDEKLFF.

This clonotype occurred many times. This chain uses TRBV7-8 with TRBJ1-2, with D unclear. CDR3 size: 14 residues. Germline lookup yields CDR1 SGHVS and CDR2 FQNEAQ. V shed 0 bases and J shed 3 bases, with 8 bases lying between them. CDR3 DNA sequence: TGTGCCAGCAGCTTAGCTACAGATTACTATGGCTACACCTTC. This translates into CASSLATDYYGYTF.

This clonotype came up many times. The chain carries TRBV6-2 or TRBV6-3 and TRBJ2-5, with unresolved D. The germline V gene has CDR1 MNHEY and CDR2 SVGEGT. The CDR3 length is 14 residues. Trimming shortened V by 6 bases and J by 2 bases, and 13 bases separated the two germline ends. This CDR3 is CASRDGRSQETQYF. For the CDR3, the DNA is TGTGCCAGCAGAGACGGACGGAGTCAAGAGACCCAGTACTTC.

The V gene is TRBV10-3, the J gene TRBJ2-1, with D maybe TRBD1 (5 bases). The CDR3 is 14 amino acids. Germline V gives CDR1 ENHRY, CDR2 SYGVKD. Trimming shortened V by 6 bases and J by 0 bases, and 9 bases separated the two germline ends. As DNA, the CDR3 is TGTGCCATCAGAGACAGTCGCTCCTACAATGAGCAGTTCTTC. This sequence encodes CAIRDSRSYNEQFF.

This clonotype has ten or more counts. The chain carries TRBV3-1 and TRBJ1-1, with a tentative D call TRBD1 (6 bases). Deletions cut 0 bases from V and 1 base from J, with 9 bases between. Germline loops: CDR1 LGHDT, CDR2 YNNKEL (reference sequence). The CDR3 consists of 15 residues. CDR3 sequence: CASSQDLGQNTEAFF. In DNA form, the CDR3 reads TGTGCCAGCAGCCAAGACCTGGGACAGAACACTGAAGCTTTCTTT.

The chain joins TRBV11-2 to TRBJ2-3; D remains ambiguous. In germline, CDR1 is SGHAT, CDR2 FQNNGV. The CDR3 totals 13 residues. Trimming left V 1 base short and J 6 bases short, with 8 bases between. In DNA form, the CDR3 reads TGTGCCAGCAGCTTAGTTACCTTGGATACGCAGTATTTT. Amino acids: CASSLVTLDTQYF. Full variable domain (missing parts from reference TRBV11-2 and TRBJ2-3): EAGVAQSPRYKIIEKRQSVAFWCNPISGHATLYWYQQILGQGPKLLIQFQNNGVVDDSQLPKDRFSAERLKGVDSTLKIQPAKLEDSAVYLCASSLVTLDTQYFGPGTRLTVL.

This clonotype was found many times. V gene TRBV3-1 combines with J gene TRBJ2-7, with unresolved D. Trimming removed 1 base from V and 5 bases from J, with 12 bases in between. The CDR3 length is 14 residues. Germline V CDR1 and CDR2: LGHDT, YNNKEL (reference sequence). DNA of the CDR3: TGTGCCAGCAGCCAAGCTCAGAGCACTGACGAGCAGTACTTC. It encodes CASSQAQSTDEQYF.